A single sample is the source of the 26 T cell receptor beta chains below, sequenced in a study of T cells after posttransplantation cyclophosphamide. Produced via immunoSEQ multiplex PCR; TCRdb's table is partial and in-frame only. The table lists 35,000 to 45,000 clones, with no singletons. Sequencing input: PBMCs. Receptor source: a man aged 35 to 55 in good health, CMV-negative, and a related stem cell transplant donor.

This clone was observed many times. The chain links TRBV14 to TRBJ1-4, with D tentatively TRBD1 (6 bases). Germline assignment: CDR1 SGHDN and CDR2 FVKESK. The CDR3 sequence is 13 residues long. V was shortened by 1 base and J by 8 bases, with 8 bases between the two germline ends. The CDR3 DNA follows: TGTGCCAGCAGCCAAGGGACAGTCGAAAAACTGTTTTTT. It yields the protein CASSQGTVEKLFF.

This clone was picked up many times. The genes are TRBV7-2 and TRBJ2-1, with 7 positions matching TRBD2. The CDR3 extends over 16 amino acids. The ends lost 1 base at V and 3 bases at J; junction bases unmatched: 6. Germline V CDR1 and CDR2: SGHTA, FQGNSA. The CDR3 DNA follows: TGTGCCAGCAGCTTAGTTCCAGCGGGGCTCTACAATGAGCAGTTCTTC. It codes for CASSLVPAGLYNEQFF.

This clone was observed at least ten times. V usage is TRBV6-5 and J usage is TRBJ1-1, with no clear D. This CDR3 comprises 14 residues. Germline V gene sequence: CDR1 MNHEY, CDR2 SVGAGI. V lost 6 bases to trimming and J lost 4 bases, with 15 bases between them. For the CDR3, the DNA is TGTGCCAGCAGAACTACTAAAGAGGGCACTGAAGCTTTCTTT. Encoded protein: CASRTTKEGTEAFF.

V is TRBV25-1 and J is TRBJ2-1; possible D gene TRBD2, 5 bases. This CDR3 comprises 15 residues. The ends were cut back, 4 bases at V and 0 bases at J, with 10 bases in the middle. CDR1 and CDR2 (germline): MGHDK, SYGVNS. The chain's CDR3 is CASSVGGSSYNEQFF. The DNA of the CDR3 is TGTGCCAGCAGTGTTGGTGGGAGCTCCTACAATGAGCAGTTCTTC.

In its sample, this clone was seen many times. The rearrangement links TRBV7-9 to TRBJ2-4; TRBD2 agrees at 11 bases. After removal of 1 base from V and 9 bases from J, the junction contained 8 bases not matched to a gene. The CDR3 is made up of 16 amino acids. CDR1 SEHNR and CDR2 FQNEAQ come from the germline V gene (reference sequence). This chain's CDR3 is CASSLGLAGGSGIQYF. The CDR3 DNA reads as TGTGCCAGCAGCTTAGGTCTAGCGGGAGGTTCAGGCATTCAGTACTTC.

This clone was counted at least ten times. V gene TRBV7-3 combines with J gene TRBJ2-7; TRBD1 matches at 7 bases. Germline trimming cut 4 bases from V and 11 bases from J; bases unmatched to any gene: 14. The CDR3 length is 14 residues. Germline CDR1 SGHTA, CDR2 FQGTGA. CDR3 nucleotide sequence: TGTGCCAGCAGCTCCACCGGGACAGCTGCTGGCAAGTACTTC. Protein product: CASSSTGTAAGKYF.

This clone came up many times. The rearrangement uses TRBV10-3 and TRBJ2-2; 7 positions agree with TRBD1. Losses at the gene ends were 6 bases for V and 0 bases for J; bases not matched to a gene: 4. The CDR3 runs 15 residues. CDR1 and CDR2 from the germline V gene are ENHRY and SYGVKD. CDR3 sequence reads: CAIRRQGANTGELFF. CDR3 coding DNA: TGTGCCATCAGAAGACAGGGCGCGAACACCGGGGAGCTGTTTTTT.

This clone was picked up many times. The chain combines TRBV4-1 with TRBJ2-5, with D possibly matching TRBD2 (6 bases). Trimming removed 0 bases at V and 0 bases at J, with 11 bases between. This CDR3 has 16 amino acids. The germline V gene has CDR1 MGHRA and CDR2 YSYEKL. CDR3 sequence (DNA): TGCGCCAGCAGCCAAGACCCGGGGGTTCACCAAGAGACCCAGTACTTC. Its protein product is CASSQDPGVHQETQYF.

This clone was recorded at least ten times. The chain joins TRBV7-9 to TRBJ2-3, with D possibly matching TRBD2 (5 bases). The germline V gene has CDR1 SEHNR and CDR2 FQNEAQ (reference sequence). V was clipped by 3 bases and J by 0 bases, with 13 bases between them. The CDR3 extends over 16 amino acids. The CDR3, as DNA: TGTGCCAGCAGCTTGGACTCCGGTCCTAGCACAGATACGCAGTATTTT. As protein: CASSLDSGPSTDTQYF.

The chain joins TRBV27 to TRBJ2-2; 7 nucleotides line up with TRBD1. The CDR3 spans 16 residues. Germline lookup yields CDR1 MNHEY and CDR2 SMNVEV (reference sequence). The V segment lost 6 bases and the J segment 2 bases; nucleotides outside the gene matches: 9. The CDR3 DNA reads TGTGCCAGCAGCCGTACGACAGGGTCAAACACCGGGGAGCTGTTTTTT. This gives the protein CASSRTTGSNTGELFF.

This clone was observed at least ten times. The chain is built from TRBV18 and TRBJ1-2, with D possibly matching TRBD1 (6 bases). The CDR3 consists of 13 residues. CDR1 is KGHSH and CDR2 is LQKENI in the germline V gene. Deletions cut 3 bases from V and 7 bases from J, with 12 bases between. CDR3 in amino acids: CASSPEAGVGYTF. The CDR3 DNA reads TGTGCCAGCTCACCCGAGGCAGGGGTTGGCTACACCTTC.

This clone was detected many times. The chain uses TRBV4-2 and TRBJ2-7, with 7 bases identical to TRBD1. With V trimmed by 0 bases and J by 3 bases, 2 bases remained unmatched. The CDR3 totals 14 residues. In germline, CDR1 is LGHNA, CDR2 YNFKEQ. The CDR3 bases are TGTGCCAGCAGCCAAGACCGGGACAGCTACGAGCAGTACTTC. It specifies CASSQDRDSYEQYF.

This clone has a count of ten or more. V is TRBV10-3 and J is TRBJ2-3; D might be TRBD2 (5 bases). Trimming left V 8 bases short and J 1 base short, with 10 bases between. The CDR3 extends over 13 amino acids. Germline V gene lookup returns CDR1 ENHRY and CDR2 SYGVKD. In nucleotides, the CDR3 is TGTGCCATCCGGGGTAGCGGCACAGATACGCAGTATTTT. It specifies CAIRGSGTDTQYF.

This clone was seen repeatedly, ten times or more. This chain links TRBV9 with TRBJ1-5, with 10 bases aligning to TRBD1. Germline V gene sequence: CDR1 SGDLS, CDR2 YYNGEE. The CDR3 extends over 16 amino acids. V was clipped by 3 bases and J by 0 bases; unmatched bases: 3. The CDR3 DNA follows: TGTGCCAGCAGCGAGGGGACAGGGGATAGCAATCAGCCCCAGCATTTT. Translation: CASSEGTGDSNQPQHF.

This clone came up many times. V gene TRBV29-1 combines with J gene TRBJ2-3; 7 nucleotides line up with TRBD2. CDR3 length: 12 amino acids. The ends lost 7 bases at V and 8 bases at J; junction bases unmatched: 9. Germline loops: CDR1 SQVTM, CDR2 ANQGSEA. DNA for the CDR3: TGCAGCGACCGACTAGGGAGGGGTACGCAGTATTTT. Translating it yields CSDRLGRGTQYF.

V gene TRBV7-9 combines with J gene TRBJ2-4; 10 bases are a match to TRBD2. From germline, CDR1 is SEHNR and CDR2 FQNEAQ (reference sequence). The CDR3 consists of 18 residues. J lost 0 bases, V lost 5 bases, and 10 bases had no gene match. CDR3 in DNA: TGTGCCAGCAGCCCCCCTTTCCGACTAGCGGGAGCCAAAAACATTCAGTACTTC. The encoded protein is CASSPPFRLAGAKNIQYF.

This clone was found a few times. V and J are TRBV11-3 and TRBJ2-7; D possibly corresponds to TRBD2 (5 bases). Trimming left V 1 base short and J 3 bases short, with 7 bases between. The germline CDR1 and CDR2 sequences are SGHNT and YENEEA. The CDR3 has 13 amino acids. The CDR3 loop is CASSLVEGYEQYV. As DNA, the CDR3 is TGTGCCAGCAGCTTAGTTGAGGGCTACGAGCAGTACGTC.

The sample holds many counts of this clone. The chain combines TRBV7-8 with TRBJ2-2; 8 nucleotides align to TRBD2. CDR3 length: 15 amino acids. Per germline, CDR1 SGHVS and CDR2 FQNEAQ. The ends lost 5 bases at V and 7 bases at J; junction bases unmatched: 9. The CDR3 sequence: CASSIPGLGGGELFF. CDR3 DNA sequence: TGTGCCAGCAGCATACCGGGACTAGGGGGCGGGGAGCTGTTTTTT.

This clone was detected many times. The rearrangement uses TRBV5-1 and TRBJ2-3; possible D gene TRBD2, 5 bases. Trimming took 0 bases from V and 3 from J, leaving 8 bases between them. CDR1 is SGHRS and CDR2 is YFSETQ in the germline V gene. The CDR3 totals 14 residues. Here the CDR3 reads CASSLVSGTDTQYF. CDR3 DNA sequence: TGCGCCAGCAGCTTGGTTTCGGGGACAGATACGCAGTATTTT.

This clone has at least ten counts. The rearrangement uses TRBV7-9 and TRBJ1-4; unclear D gene. Trimming shortened V by 4 bases and J by 0 bases, and 6 bases separated the two germline ends. The CDR3 sequence is 14 residues long. Germline V CDR1 and CDR2: SEHNR, FQNEAQ (reference sequence). The CDR3 spells CASSSHATNEKLFF. The CDR3 DNA reads as TGTGCCAGCAGCTCCCATGCAACTAATGAAAAACTGTTTTTT. The full variable domain, its missing parts supplied by reference TRBV7-9 and TRBJ1-4, is DTGVSQNPRHKITKRGQNVTFRCDPISEHNRLYWYRQTLGQGPEFLTYFQNEAQLEKSRLLSDRFSAERPKGSFSTLEIQRTEQGDSAMYLCASSSHATNEKLFFGSGTQLSVL.

This clone has ten or more counts. This chain's CDR3 is CATSRVSEKLFF. The CDR3 region has the DNA TGTGCCACCAGCAGAGTTAGCGAAAAACTGTTTTTT. The chain is built from TRBV15 and TRBJ1-4, with D unresolved. This CDR3 spans 12 amino acids. Trimming shortened V by 1 base and J by 8 bases, and 5 bases separated the two germline ends. Germline V gene lookup returns CDR1 LNHNV and CDR2 YYDKDF (reference sequence).

This clone was seen many times. V and J are TRBV6-4 and TRBJ1-1, with D maybe TRBD1 (6 bases). The CDR3 is made up of 13 amino acids. V was trimmed by 4 bases and J by 8 bases, leaving 14 bases between them. The germline CDR1 and CDR2 sequences are MRHNA and SNTAGT. The CDR3 DNA follows: TGTGCCAGCAGTGTCTCGACAGGAGAAGAAGCTTTCTTT. Translation gives CASSVSTGEEAFF.

This clone was observed many times. The genes are TRBV2 and TRBJ2-3, with 9 bases that match TRBD2. With 7 bases clipped from V and 1 base from J, the junction kept 6 bases outside the gene matches. Germline lookup yields CDR1 SNHLY and CDR2 FYNNEI. The CDR3 is made up of 15 amino acids. The CDR3 DNA reads as TGTGCCAGCATGGGGCGGGAGGGAGGCACAGATACGCAGTATTTT. Amino acids: CASMGREGGTDTQYF.

The chain recombines TRBV6-6 with TRBJ2-5; 7 bases agree with TRBD2. CDR3 size: 15 residues. The ends lost 2 bases at V and 5 bases at J; junction bases unmatched: 8. Germline CDR1 MNHNY, CDR2 SVGAGI (reference sequence). DNA of the CDR3: TGTGCCAGCAGTTACGGGAGGGCTTCGCACGAGACCCAGTACTTC. Protein: CASSYGRASHETQYF.

The table lists this clone with many counts. The V and J genes are TRBV6-5 and TRBJ1-1; tentative D call: TRBD1 (6 bases). Per germline, CDR1 MNHEY and CDR2 SVGAGI. This CDR3 region has 14 residues. V was pared by 5 bases and J by 6 bases, with 16 bases between. CDR3 loop: CASSKQGPGPEAFF. The CDR3 DNA reads as TGTGCCAGCAGTAAACAGGGCCCTGGTCCTGAAGCTTTCTTT.

This sequence joins TRBV7-9 and TRBJ2-1, with 9 bases that match TRBD1. This CDR3 is built from 18 residues. Germline trimming cut 7 bases from V and 3 bases from J; bases unmatched to any gene: 16. Germline V lookup: CDR1 SEHNR, CDR2 FQNEAQ (reference sequence). DNA of the CDR3: TGTGCCAGCACAACCCCAGGAGGGACAGGGACATTCTACAATGAGCAGTTCTTC. This gives the protein CASTTPGGTGTFYNEQFF.